This T cell receptor (beta chain) was identified in a study of T cell responses to AZD1222 COVID-19 vaccine. Notes on the study in general: The span of vaccine-associated CD4 TCRs extended across spike, with dominance at 160-218 and 743-854. Donors were mostly white British, more females; clonal diversity possibly underestimated. After two AZD1222 doses, spike-specific TCR breadth and depth rose versus day 0.

The data were produced by immunoSEQ multiplex PCR, yet TCRdb's version contains in-frame clones alone and is incomplete. This sample carries 150,000 to 170,000 clones, about 88% of them seen once, and the ten largest clones take 3% to 3.5%. A word on this clone: Its antigen remains unidentified.

Germline assignment: CDR1 MNHEY and CDR2 SVGAGI. With V trimmed by 4 bases and J by 7 bases, 7 bases remained unmatched. The CDR3 totals 14 residues. The source was peripheral blood, collected on day 0 of AZD1222 vaccination. The receptor comes from an adult in good health. The chain combines TRBV6-5 with TRBJ1-5; TRBD1 aligns across 7 bases. The DNA for the CDR3 is TGTGCCAGCAGTTTCGGACAGGTTGGCCAGCCCCAGCATTTT. Amino acid sequence: CASSFGQVGQPQHF.